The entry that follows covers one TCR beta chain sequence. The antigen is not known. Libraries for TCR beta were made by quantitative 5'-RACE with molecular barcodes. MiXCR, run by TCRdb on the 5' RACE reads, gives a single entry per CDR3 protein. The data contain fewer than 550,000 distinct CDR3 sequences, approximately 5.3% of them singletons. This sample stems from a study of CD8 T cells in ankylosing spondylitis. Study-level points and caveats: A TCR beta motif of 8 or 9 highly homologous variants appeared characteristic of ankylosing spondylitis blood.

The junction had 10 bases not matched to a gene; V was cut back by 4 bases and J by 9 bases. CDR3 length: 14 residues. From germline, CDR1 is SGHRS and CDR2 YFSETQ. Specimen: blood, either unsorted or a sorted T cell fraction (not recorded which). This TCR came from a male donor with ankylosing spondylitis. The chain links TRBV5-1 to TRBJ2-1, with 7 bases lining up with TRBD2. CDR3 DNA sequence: TGCGCCAGCAGCCGTTGGGGAGGGCGGGGTGAGCAGTTCTTC. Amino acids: CASSRWGGRGEQFF.